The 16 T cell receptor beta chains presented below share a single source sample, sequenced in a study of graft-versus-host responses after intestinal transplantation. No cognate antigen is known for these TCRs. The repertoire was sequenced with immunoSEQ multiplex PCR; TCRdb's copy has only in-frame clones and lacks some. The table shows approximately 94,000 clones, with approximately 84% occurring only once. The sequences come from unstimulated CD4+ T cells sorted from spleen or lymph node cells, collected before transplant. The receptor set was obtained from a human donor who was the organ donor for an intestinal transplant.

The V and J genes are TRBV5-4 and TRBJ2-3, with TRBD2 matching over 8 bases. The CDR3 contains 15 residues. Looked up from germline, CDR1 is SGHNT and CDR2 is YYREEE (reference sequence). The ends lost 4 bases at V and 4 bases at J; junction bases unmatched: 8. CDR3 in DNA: TGTGCCAGCAGCGAGACGGGGGGGCGGGCAGATACGCAGTATTTT. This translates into CASSETGGRADTQYF.

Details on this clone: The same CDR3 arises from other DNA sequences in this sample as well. The CDR3 DNA is TGCGCCAGCAGCTTGGGGGGGAGCAATCAGCCCCAGCATTTT. This codes for CASSLGGSNQPQHF. The V and J genes are TRBV5-1 and TRBJ1-5; D might be TRBD1 (5 bases). This CDR3 region has 14 residues. With 0 bases removed from V and 1 base from J, the gap between germline ends came to 5 bases. Looked up from germline, CDR1 is SGHRS and CDR2 is YFSETQ.

As DNA, the CDR3 is TGCAGCGTACAGGGTCAAGGAGGCACTGAAGCTTTCTTT. Its translation is CSVQGQGGTEAFF. The chain combines TRBV29-1 with TRBJ1-1; TRBD1 is a possible D gene (6 bases). Germline V gives CDR1 SQVTM, CDR2 ANQGSEA. CDR3 size: 13 residues. Trimming left V 6 bases short and J 4 bases short, with 15 bases between.

DNA of the CDR3: TGTGCCTGGTGGACAGGGAACACTGAAGCTTTCTTT. Translation: CAWWTGNTEAFF. The chain has TRBV30 and TRBJ1-1; 7 nucleotides match TRBD1. Germline CDR1 reads GTSNPN; CDR2 reads SVGIG (reference sequence). The CDR3 extends over 12 amino acids. V shed 5 bases and J 1 base; nucleotides not matched to a gene: 1.

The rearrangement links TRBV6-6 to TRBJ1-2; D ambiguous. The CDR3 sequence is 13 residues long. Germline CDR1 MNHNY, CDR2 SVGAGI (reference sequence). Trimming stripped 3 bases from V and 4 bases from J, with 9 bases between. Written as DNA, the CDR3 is TGTGCCAGCAGTTATGAAGGGCTCTATGGCTACACCTTC. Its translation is CASSYEGLYGYTF.

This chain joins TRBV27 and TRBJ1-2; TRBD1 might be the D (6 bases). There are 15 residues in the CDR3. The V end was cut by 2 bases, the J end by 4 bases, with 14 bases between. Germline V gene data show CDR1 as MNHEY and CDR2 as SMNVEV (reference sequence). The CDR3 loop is CASSLGRGKGYGYTF. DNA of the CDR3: TGTGCCAGCAGTTTAGGAAGGGGGAAGGGCTATGGCTACACCTTC.

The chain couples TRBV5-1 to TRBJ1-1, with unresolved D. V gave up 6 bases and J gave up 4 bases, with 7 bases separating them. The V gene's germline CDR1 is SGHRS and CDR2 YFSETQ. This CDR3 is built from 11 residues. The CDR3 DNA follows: TGCGCCAGCACTGAGGGCACTGAAGCTTTCTTT. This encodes CASTEGTEAFF.

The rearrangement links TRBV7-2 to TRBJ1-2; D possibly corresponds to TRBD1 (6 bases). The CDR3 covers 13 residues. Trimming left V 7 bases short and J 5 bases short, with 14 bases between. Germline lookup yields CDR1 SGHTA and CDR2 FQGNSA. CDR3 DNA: TGTGCCAGCACCCAACAACAGGGTTATGGCTACACCTTC. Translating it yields CASTQQQGYGYTF.

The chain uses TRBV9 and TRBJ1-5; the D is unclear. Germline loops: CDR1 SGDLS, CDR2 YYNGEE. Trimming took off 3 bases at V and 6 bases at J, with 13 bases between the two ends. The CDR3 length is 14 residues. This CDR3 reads CASSAGLPGQPQHF. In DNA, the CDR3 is TGTGCCAGCAGCGCCGGACTCCCGGGTCAGCCCCAGCATTTT.

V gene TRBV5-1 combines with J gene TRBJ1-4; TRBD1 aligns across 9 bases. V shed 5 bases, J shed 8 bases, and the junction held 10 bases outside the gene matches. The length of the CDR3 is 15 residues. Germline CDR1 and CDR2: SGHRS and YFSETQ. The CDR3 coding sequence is TGCGCCAGCAGTCGAATACAGGGGGCTGAGGAAAAACTGTTTTTT. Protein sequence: CASSRIQGAEEKLFF.

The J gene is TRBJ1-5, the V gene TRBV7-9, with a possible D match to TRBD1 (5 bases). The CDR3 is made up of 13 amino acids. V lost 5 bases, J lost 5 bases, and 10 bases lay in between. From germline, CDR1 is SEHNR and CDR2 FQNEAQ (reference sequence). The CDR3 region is CASSHIRDQPQHF. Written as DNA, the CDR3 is TGTGCCAGCAGCCACATCAGGGATCAGCCCCAGCATTTT.

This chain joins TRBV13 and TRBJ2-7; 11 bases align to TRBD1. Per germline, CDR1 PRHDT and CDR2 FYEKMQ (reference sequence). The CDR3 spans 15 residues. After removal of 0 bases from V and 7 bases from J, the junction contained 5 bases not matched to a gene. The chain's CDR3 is CASSLGGQGAGEQYF. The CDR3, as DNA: TGTGCCAGCAGCTTAGGTGGACAGGGGGCAGGGGAGCAGTACTTC.

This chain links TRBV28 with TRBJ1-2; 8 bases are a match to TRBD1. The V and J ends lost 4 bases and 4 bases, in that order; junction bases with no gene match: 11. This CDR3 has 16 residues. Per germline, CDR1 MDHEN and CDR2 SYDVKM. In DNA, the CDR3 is TGTGCCAGCAGTTCATACCCGGACAGGGATGGCTATGGCTACACCTTC. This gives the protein CASSSYPDRDGYGYTF.

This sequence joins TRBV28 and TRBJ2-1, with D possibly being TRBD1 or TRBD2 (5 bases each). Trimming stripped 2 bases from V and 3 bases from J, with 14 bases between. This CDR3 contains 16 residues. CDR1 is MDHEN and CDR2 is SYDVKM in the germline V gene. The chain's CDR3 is CASSLRTGRGYNEQFF. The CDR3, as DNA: TGTGCCAGCAGTTTAAGAACGGGAAGGGGCTACAATGAGCAGTTCTTC.

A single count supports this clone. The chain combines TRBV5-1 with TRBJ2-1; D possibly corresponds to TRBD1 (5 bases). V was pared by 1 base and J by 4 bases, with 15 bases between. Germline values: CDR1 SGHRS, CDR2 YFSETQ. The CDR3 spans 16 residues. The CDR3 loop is CASSLILVPGYNEQFF. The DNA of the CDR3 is TGCGCCAGCAGCTTGATTCTCGTTCCAGGGTACAATGAGCAGTTCTTC.

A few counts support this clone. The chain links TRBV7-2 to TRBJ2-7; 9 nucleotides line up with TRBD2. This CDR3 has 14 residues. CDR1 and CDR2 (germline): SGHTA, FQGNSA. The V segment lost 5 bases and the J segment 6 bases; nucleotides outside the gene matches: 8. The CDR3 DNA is TGTGCCAGCAGCCCCGTGGGACTAGCCCGCGAGCAGTACTTC. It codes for CASSPVGLAREQYF. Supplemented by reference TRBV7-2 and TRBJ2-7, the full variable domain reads GAGVSQSPSNKVTEKGKDVELRCDPISGHTALYWYRQSLGQGLEFLIYFQGNSAPDKSGLPSDRFSAERTGGSVSTLTIQRTQQEDSAVYLCASSPVGLAREQYFGPGTRLTVT.